The subject of this entry is one T cell receptor (beta chain). Its antigen is still unknown. The total RNA that was extracted per sample amounted to at least 5 micrograms. The record originates from a study of blood T cells in healthy people across ages. Notes on the study in general: Researchers report that TCR beta diversity correlated strongly with naive T cell percentage. Older age went with lower TCR beta diversity per million T cells, in a roughly linear way.

A second PCR of 7 to 11 cycles used a sample-barcoded 5' primer and a J-beta primer mix. TCRdb recomputed calls from the 5' RACE reads with MiXCR, one row per CDR3 protein. Here the sample spans 650,000 to 900,000 distinct CDR3 sequences, approximately 67% being singletons. From germline, CDR1 is MNHEY and CDR2 SMNVEV (reference sequence). The CDR3 has 12 residues. Trimming pared 6 bases from V and 3 bases from J, leaving 5 bases between. This sequence originates from a man aged 25 to 40 in good health. The J gene is TRBJ1-4, the V gene TRBV27; D not certain. What was sequenced was blood. The CDR3 loop is CASRRANEKLFF. CDR3 DNA: TGTGCCAGCAGGAGGGCTAATGAAAAACTGTTTTTT.